This is a list of T cell receptor beta chains from one sample in a study of OX40 agonist ivuxolimab in advanced cancers. Only in-frame clones appear in the TCRdb table, and some are missing; sequencing was by immunoSEQ multiplex PCR. Of around 57,000 clones in the sample, 84% are singletons; the top ten hold roughly 2.3%. Sample: CD4+ or CD8+ T cells sorted from blood, taken in a trial of the OX40 agonist ivuxolimab. These receptors all come from an adult with an advanced solid tumor such as melanoma, head and neck, liver or kidney cancer. Both conserved end residues are part of each CDR3. The D gene is left open where the match is weak. Size tells how often a clone was seen (once, few, many) or the class of an expanded clone, and some rows leave it out.

>TRBV7-2|TRBJ2-7|.|15|TRBD1
TGTGCCAGCAGCTTAGGGAGGACAGGGGTGAACGAGCAGTACTTC
CASSLGRTGVNEQYF
>TRBV5-1|TRBJ2-2|.|16|.
TGCGCCAGCAGCTTGGATGGGACAATAAACACCGGGGAGCTGTTTTTT
CASSLDGTINTGELFF
>TRBV9|TRBJ2-3|.|15|.
TGTGCCAGCAGCACAGGACACCTAGACACAGATACGCAGTATTTT
CASSTGHLDTDTQYF
>TRBV7-3|TRBJ1-2|.|16|TRBD1
TGTGCCAGCAGCTCCTCCCCCCGGGACAGGGTCTATGGCTACACCTTC
CASSSSPRDRVYGYTF
>TRBV19|TRBJ1-6|.|14|.
TGTGCCAGTAGACTCGGACGGATTAATTCACCCCTCCACTTT
CASRLGRINSPLHF
>TRBV19|TRBJ1-5|.|15|TRBD1
TGTGCCAGTAGTTCCCGGGACAGGGTCAATCAGCCCCAGCATTTT
CASSSRDRVNQPQHF
>TRBV6-5|TRBJ2-7|.|13|TRBD2
TGTGCCAGCAGTTACGGGACTACCAACGAGCAGTACTTC
CASSYGTTNEQYF
>TRBV6-1|TRBJ2-1|.|11|.
TGTGCCAGCACCCGGGCGACGGAGCAGTTCTTC
CASTRATEQFF
>TRBV25-1|TRBJ2-3|.|14|.
TGTGCCAGCAGTGGCGTTTTCAGCACAGATACGCAGTATTTT
CASSGVFSTDTQYF
>TRBV6-5|TRBJ1-2|.|13|.
TGTGCCAGCAGTTACTCTGGATCAGGGACAAACACCTTC
CASSYSGSGTNTF
>TRBV5-4|TRBJ1-1|.|14|.
TGTGCCAGCAGCTTGGCGTCGCGTAACACTGAAGCTTTCTTT
CASSLASRNTEAFF
>TRBV7-2|TRBJ2-5|.|13|.
TGTGCCAGCAGCCGGGTTAGGGGAGAGACCCAGTACTTC
CASSRVRGETQYF
>TRBV5-1|TRBJ2-5|.|16|TRBD2
TGCGCCAGCAGCTTGCATCCGACTAGCGGGGGAGAGACCCAGTACTTC
CASSLHPTSGGETQYF
>TRBV7-2|TRBJ2-7|.|11|.
TGTGCCAGCAGCTTAGCGAAGGAGCAGTACTTC
CASSLAKEQYF
>TRBV7-2|TRBJ2-1|.|16|.
TGTGCCAGCAGCTTATCAAGTCTCATGGTCGGGGATGAGCAGTTCTTC
CASSLSSLMVGDEQFF
>TRBV5-6|TRBJ2-3|.|16|TRBD2
TGTGCCAGCAGCTTTCAGGGTAGCGGGGGGCAAGATACGCAGTATTTT
CASSFQGSGGQDTQYF
>TRBV7-6|TRBJ2-7|.|15|.
TGTGCCAGCAGCTTAAATGCGGGACAGATGTACGAGCAGTACTTC
CASSLNAGQMYEQYF
>TRBV7-2|TRBJ2-2|.|18|TRBD1
TGTGCCAGCAGCACCCGACAGGGGGCATTCGCGAACACCGGGGAGCTGTTTTTT
CASSTRQGAFANTGELFF
>TRBV5-1|TRBJ1-1|once|14|.
TGCGCCAGCAGCTTGGGCAGGGCGGGAACTGAAGCTTTCTTT
CASSLGRAGTEAFF
>TRBV11-2|TRBJ2-5|.|15|.
TGTGCCAGCAGCTTAGCGGTGGGGGGACAAGAGACCCAGTACTTC
CASSLAVGGQETQYF
>TRBV5-6|TRBJ2-1|.|15|.
TGTGCCAGCAGTATCCTACCAACCCGCGGGGATGAGCAGTTCTTC
CASSILPTRGDEQFF
>TRBV7-2|TRBJ2-3|.|15|.
TGTGCCAGCAGCTTAAGCCCTTTGCGCACAGATACGCAGTATTTT
CASSLSPLRTDTQYF
>TRBV7-3|TRBJ2-1|.|20|TRBD2
TGTGCCAGCAGCTTAAGCAGTATCAGGACTAGCGGGGGGGCTTTGGATGAGCAGTTCTTC
CASSLSSIRTSGGALDEQFF
>TRBV5-1|TRBJ2-5|few|14|TRBD2
TGCGCCAGCGGCCCCGCAGCGGGGGAAGAGACCCAGTACTTC
CASGPAAGEETQYF
>TRBV15|TRBJ2-5|.|12|.
TGTGCCACCAGCAGAGATCGGGGGTCCCAGTACTTC
CATSRDRGSQYF
>TRBV19|TRBJ1-5|.|16|TRBD1
TGTGCCAGTAGCAGGGCCCCGGGGACAGCCAATCAGCCCCAGCATTTT
CASSRAPGTANQPQHF
>TRBV18|TRBJ2-3|.|15|TRBD2
TGTGCCAGCTCACCGTCCCTAGCGGGAACAGATACGCAGTATTTT
CASSPSLAGTDTQYF
>TRBV2|TRBJ2-7|.|14|.
TGTGCCAGCAGCGACCGGGGGGACACCTACGAGCAGTACTTC
CASSDRGDTYEQYF
>TRBV5-4|TRBJ2-3|.|15|.
TGTGCCAGCAGCTTGGCGATGGGAAGGACAGATACGCAGTATTTT
CASSLAMGRTDTQYF
>TRBV6-5|TRBJ2-1|.|14|TRBD2
TGTGCCAGCAGCCTCGGGGGGGCGGGCAATGAGCAGTTCTTC
CASSLGGAGNEQFF
>TRBV9|TRBJ1-5|.|14|.
TGTGCCAGCAGCGTAGGCCCAGTATATGAGCCCCAGCATTTT
CASSVGPVYEPQHF
>TRBV7-6|TRBJ1-4|.|14|TRBD1
TGTGCCAGCAGCTTAGGGACAGGTGGAGAAAAACTGTTTTTT
CASSLGTGGEKLFF
>TRBV5-1|TRBJ2-5|once|14|.
TGCGCCAGCAGCGCCCCCCCAACAGAAACAACCCAGTACTTC
CASSAPPTETTQYF
>TRBV15|TRBJ2-5|.|13|.
TGTGCCACCAGCAGAGATCGACGGGAGACCCAGTACTTC
CATSRDRRETQYF
>TRBV7-3|TRBJ2-7|.|13|TRBD1
TGTGCCAGCAGCTTTACAGGGGGTCGCGAGCAGTACTTC
CASSFTGGREQYF
>TRBV6-5|TRBJ2-1|.|14|TRBD1
TGTGCCAGCAGTTACTCGGACAGGGGAAATGAGCAGTTCTTC
CASSYSDRGNEQFF
>TRBV9|TRBJ2-7|.|16|TRBD2
TGTGCCAGCAGCGAAAGACTAGCGGGGGGGCGTGACGAGCAGTACTTC
CASSERLAGGRDEQYF
>TRBV29-1|TRBJ2-2|.|14|TRBD1
TGCAGCGCCACAGGGACAGGGAACACCGGGGAGCTGTTTTTT
CSATGTGNTGELFF
>TRBV7-2|TRBJ2-5|.|15|.
TGTGCCAGCAGACCAACCTCCGGGCCCCAGGAGACCCAGTACTTC
CASRPTSGPQETQYF
>TRBV19|TRBJ1-5|.|16|TRBD1
TGTGCCAGTAGTACCTTTGACAGGGGCCGGGATCAGCCCCAGCATTTT
CASSTFDRGRDQPQHF
>TRBV9|TRBJ1-1|.|15|.
TGTGCCAGCAGCGTAGATTCTTCGCCGGACACTGAAGCTTTCTTT
CASSVDSSPDTEAFF
>TRBV7-9|TRBJ1-2|once|14|.
TGTGCCAGCAGCTTAGGGGCGTCTGGGGGAGGCTACACCTTC
CASSLGASGGGYTF
>TRBV7-3|TRBJ2-6|.|15|TRBD1
TGTGCCAGCAGCTTAGAGACCGGGACAGGTAACGTCCTGACTTTC
CASSLETGTGNVLTF
>TRBV27|TRBJ2-2|.|14|.
TGTGCCAGCTCGTGGTTCGCGAACACCGGGGAGCTGTTTTTT
CASSWFANTGELFF
>TRBV9|TRBJ2-7|once|14|.
TGTGCCAGCAGGAGTATGGTAGCTCTGTACGAGCAGTACTTC
CASRSMVALYEQYF
>TRBV11-2|TRBJ1-2|.|14|TRBD1
TGTGCCAGCAGCTTAAATACAGGGGCCTATGGCTACACCTTC
CASSLNTGAYGYTF
>TRBV5-1|TRBJ1-3|.|16|.
TGCGCCAGCAGCTCGGGACGAAATGGGGCTGGAAACACCATATATTTT
CASSSGRNGAGNTIYF
>TRBV28|TRBJ1-5|once|17|TRBD1
TGTGCCAGCAGCCGGGGACAGGGGGCGGTGATAAATCAGCCCCAGCATTTT
CASSRGQGAVINQPQHF
>TRBV11-3|TRBJ2-3|.|12|.
TGTGCCAGCAGCGGGACCGCAGATACGCAGTATTTT
CASSGTADTQYF
>TRBV21-1|TRBJ1-1|.|8|.
TGTGGAGACACTGAAGCTTTCTTT
CGDTEAFF